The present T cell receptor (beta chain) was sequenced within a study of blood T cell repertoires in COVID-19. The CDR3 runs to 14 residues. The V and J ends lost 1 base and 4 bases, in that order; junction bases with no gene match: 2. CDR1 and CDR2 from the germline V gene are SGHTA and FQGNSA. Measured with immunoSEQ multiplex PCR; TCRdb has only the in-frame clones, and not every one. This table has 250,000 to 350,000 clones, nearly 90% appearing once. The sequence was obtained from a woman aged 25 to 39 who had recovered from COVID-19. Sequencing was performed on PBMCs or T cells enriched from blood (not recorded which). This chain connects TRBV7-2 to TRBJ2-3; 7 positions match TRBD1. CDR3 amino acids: CASSLGQGADTQYF. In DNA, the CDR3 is TGTGCCAGCAGCTTAGGGCAGGGGGCAGATACGCAGTATTTT.